This TCR beta chain emerged from a study of blood T cell repertoires in COVID-19. Study at large: Donors in the United States, Italy and Spain gave samples during acute or convalescent COVID-19. T cells, B-cell-depleted T cells, or PBMCs supplied cDNA or gDNA.

Sequencing was performed with immunoSEQ multiplex PCR; in TCRdb, only in-frame clones are kept and a portion is missing. The profile shows about 290,000 clones, around 85% of them singletons. Germline V lookup: CDR1 LGHNA, CDR2 YNFKEQ. V dropped 4 bases and J dropped 7; count of bases not matched to a gene: 6. This CDR3 is built from 14 residues. Material for sequencing was peripheral blood. V and J are TRBV4-2 and TRBJ2-7; 11 nucleotides agree with TRBD2. The receptor's source is a woman in her 50s with active or convalescent COVID-19. CDR3 DNA sequence: TGTGCCAGCAGCCGGGGGCTAGCGGGAGGAGAGCAGTACTTC. It yields the protein CASSRGLAGGEQYF.